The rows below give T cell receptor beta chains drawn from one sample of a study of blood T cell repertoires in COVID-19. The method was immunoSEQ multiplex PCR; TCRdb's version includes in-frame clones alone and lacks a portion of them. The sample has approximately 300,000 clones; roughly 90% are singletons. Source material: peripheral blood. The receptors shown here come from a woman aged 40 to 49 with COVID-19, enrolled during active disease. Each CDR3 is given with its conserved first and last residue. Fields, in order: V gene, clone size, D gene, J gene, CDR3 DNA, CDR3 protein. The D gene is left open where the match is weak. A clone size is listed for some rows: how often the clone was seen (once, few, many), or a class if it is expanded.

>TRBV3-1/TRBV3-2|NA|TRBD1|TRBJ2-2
TGTGCCAGCAGCCATGCCGGGACAGGCTCGGACACCGGGGAGCTGTTTTTT
CASSHAGTGSDTGELFF
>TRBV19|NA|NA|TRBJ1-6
TGTGCCTCGAAGTGGGAGGAGGGTTCACCCCTCCACTTT
CASKWEEGSPLHF
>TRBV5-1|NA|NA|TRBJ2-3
TGCGCCAGCAGCTGGAACCCTGAAAGCGGAAGCACAGATACGCAGTATTTT
CASSWNPESGSTDTQYF
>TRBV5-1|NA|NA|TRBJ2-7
TGCGCCAGCAGCTCCTATCCGGGATCCTACGAGCAGTACTTC
CASSSYPGSYEQYF
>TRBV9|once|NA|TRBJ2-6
TGTGCCAGCAGCCCAATTCCCTCTGGGGCCAACGTCCTGACTTTC
CASSPIPSGANVLTF
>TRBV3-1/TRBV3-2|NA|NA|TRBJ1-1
TGTGCCAGCAGCCCCCCAGGGCAGAACACTGAAGCTTTCTTT
CASSPPGQNTEAFF
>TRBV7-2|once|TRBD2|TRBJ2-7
TGTGCCAGCAGCCCCGGGGACGGGGGGTACGAGCAGTACTTC
CASSPGDGGYEQYF
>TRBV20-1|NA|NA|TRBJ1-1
TGCAGTGCTAGAGCTAACACTGAAGCTTTCTTT
CSARANTEAFF
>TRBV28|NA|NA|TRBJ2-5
TGTGCCAGCAGTCCCCCTCAAGAGACCCAGTACTTC
CASSPPQETQYF
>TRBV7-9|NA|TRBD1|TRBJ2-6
TGTGCCAGCAGCCAAAGACCTTCAATAGGGGGCTCCGGGGCCAACGTCCTGACTTTC
CASSQRPSIGGSGANVLTF
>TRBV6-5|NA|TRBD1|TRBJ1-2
TGTGCCAGCAGTTGGGACAGCTATGGCTACACCTTC
CASSWDSYGYTF
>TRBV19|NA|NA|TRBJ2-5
TGTGCCAGTAGTACTCAGACAGGCGGACGGGCCCAGTACTTC
CASSTQTGGRAQYF
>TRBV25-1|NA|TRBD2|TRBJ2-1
TGTGCCAGCCAACAACCTAGCGGGAGGGCGGGGTGGAATGAGCAGTTCTTC
CASQQPSGRAGWNEQFF
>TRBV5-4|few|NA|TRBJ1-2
TGTGCCAGCAGCTCGAAGGCGGGGCCGGGCGGCTACACCTTC
CASSSKAGPGGYTF
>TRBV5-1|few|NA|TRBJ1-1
TGCGCCAGCAGCTTCGGGACACGGATGAACACTGAAGCTTTCTTT
CASSFGTRMNTEAFF
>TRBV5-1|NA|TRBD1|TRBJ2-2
TGCGCCAGCAGCTTGGCCCAACTGACAGGGCTCACCGGGGAGCTGTTTTTT
CASSLAQLTGLTGELFF
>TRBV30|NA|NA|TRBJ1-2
TGTGCCTGGTTTAACAGGGTAACGGGTGGCTACACCTTC
CAWFNRVTGGYTF
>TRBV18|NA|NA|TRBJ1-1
TGTGCCAGCTCACCTCCCGCGGGGACTGAAGCTTTCTTT
CASSPPAGTEAFF
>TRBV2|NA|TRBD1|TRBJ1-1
TGTGCCAGCAGCAACAGGGGGCACACTGAAGCTTTCTTT
CASSNRGHTEAFF
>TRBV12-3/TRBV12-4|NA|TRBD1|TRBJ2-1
TGTGCCAGCAGCCTATACAGGGGGAATGAGCAGTTCTTC
CASSLYRGNEQFF
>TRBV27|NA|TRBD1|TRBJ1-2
TGTGCCAGCACCCCCTTCAGGGGGCGCGGCTATGGCTACACCTTC
CASTPFRGRGYGYTF
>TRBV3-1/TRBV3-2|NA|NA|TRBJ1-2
TGTGCCAGCAGCCAAGATCGCCGGAATGAGGAGGGCTACACCTTC
CASSQDRRNEEGYTF
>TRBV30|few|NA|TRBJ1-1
TGTGCCTGGAGTGTAGGGCCCGGGAGGACCGTGATGAACACTGAAGCTTTCTTT
CAWSVGPGRTVMNTEAFF
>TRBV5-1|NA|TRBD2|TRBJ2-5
TGCGCCAGCAGTCTCAGCGGGAGTAGGGAGACCCAGTACTTC
CASSLSGSRETQYF
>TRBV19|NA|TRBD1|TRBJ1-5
TGTGCCAGTAGTTTAGATCCGGGACAGGGAGATCAGCCCCAGCATTTT
CASSLDPGQGDQPQHF
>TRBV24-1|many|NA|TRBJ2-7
TGTGCCACCAGTTTAAGGGAGGCATCCGCTACTTCCGAGCAGTACTTC
CATSLREASATSEQYF
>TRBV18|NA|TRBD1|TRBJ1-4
TGTGCCAGCTCACAGGACAGGGGGCGAGGTGAAAAACTGTTTTTT
CASSQDRGRGEKLFF
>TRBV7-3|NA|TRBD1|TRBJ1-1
TGTGCCAGCAAACAAACAGGGGGCACTGAAGCTTTCTTT
CASKQTGGTEAFF
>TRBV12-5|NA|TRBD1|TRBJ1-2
TGTGCTAGTGGTTTGGCATGGGACAGGGGATCGGACTATGGCTACACCTTC
CASGLAWDRGSDYGYTF
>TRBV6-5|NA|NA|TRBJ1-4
TGTGCCAGCAGTTCTTCCGGGACTTTCCTGTTTTTT
CASSSSGTFLFF
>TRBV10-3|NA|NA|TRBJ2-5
TGTGCCATCAGTATGACACAAGAGACCCAGTACTTC
CAISMTQETQYF
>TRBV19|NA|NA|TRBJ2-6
TGTGCCAGTAGGAGGGCAGGGGGGTCTGGGGCCAACGTCCTGACTTTC
CASRRAGGSGANVLTF
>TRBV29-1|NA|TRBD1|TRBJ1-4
TGCAGCGTTGGAATTGGGGACAGCCATGAAAAACTGTTTTTT
CSVGIGDSHEKLFF
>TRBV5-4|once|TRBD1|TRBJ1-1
TGTGCCAGCAGCTTGAGGACAGGGGTGAACACTGAAGCTTTCTTT
CASSLRTGVNTEAFF
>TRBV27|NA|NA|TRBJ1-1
TGTGCCAGCTACGCTCAAGGGGGGGGAACTGAAGCTTTCTTT
CASYAQGGGTEAFF
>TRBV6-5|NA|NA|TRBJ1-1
TGTGCCAGCAGTTCGAGCGGACGGAACACTGAAGCTTTCTTT
CASSSSGRNTEAFF
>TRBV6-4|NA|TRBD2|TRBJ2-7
TGTGCCAGCAGTCTGGAGGCGGGAGGTGTCTACGAGCAGTACTTC
CASSLEAGGVYEQYF
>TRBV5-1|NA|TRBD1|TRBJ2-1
TGCGCCAGCAGCTCCGGACAGGGAACCGATGAGCAGTTCTTC
CASSSGQGTDEQFF
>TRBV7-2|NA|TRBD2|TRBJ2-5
TGTGCCAGCAGCCGCGCCAGGACTAGCCGGAAAGAGACCCAGTACTTC
CASSRARTSRKETQYF
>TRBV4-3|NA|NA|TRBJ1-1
TGCGCCAGCAGCCAATCTGAACTCAGGGACACTGAAGCTTTCTTT
CASSQSELRDTEAFF
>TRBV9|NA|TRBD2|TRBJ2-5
TGTGCCAGCAGCCCCCGGGGAGCGGGGGGGCTAGAGACCCAGTACTTC
CASSPRGAGGLETQYF
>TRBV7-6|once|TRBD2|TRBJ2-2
TGTGCCAGCAGTAGGACTAGCGGGGCGACCGGGGAGCTGTTTTTT
CASSRTSGATGELFF
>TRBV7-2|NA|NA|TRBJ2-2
TGTGCCAGCAGCTTAGCGGGCGCGAACACCGGGGAGCTGTTTTTT
CASSLAGANTGELFF
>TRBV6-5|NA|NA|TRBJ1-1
TGTGCCAGCAGTTACTCGGGACAATCGGACACTGAAGCTTTCTTT
CASSYSGQSDTEAFF
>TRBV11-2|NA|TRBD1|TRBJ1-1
TGTGCCAGCAGCCCATGGGACAGGGGGGTAACTGAAGCTTTCTTT
CASSPWDRGVTEAFF
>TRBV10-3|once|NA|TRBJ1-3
TGTGCCATCAGTGGGGGCCCTCCTTCTGGAAACACCATATATTTT
CAISGGPPSGNTIYF
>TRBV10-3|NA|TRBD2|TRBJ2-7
TGTGCCATCAGTGACCGACTAGCGGGGGCCTCCTACGAGCAGTACTTC
CAISDRLAGASYEQYF